What follows are 17 T cell receptor beta chains derived from one specimen sequenced in a study of response to subunit inactivated influenza vaccine. TCRdb called the RT-PCR reads again in MiXCR, with one record for every CDR3 protein. The repertoire holds 530,000 or so distinct CDR3 sequences, with about an eighth as singletons. The sample in question was PBMCs from blood, obtained on the day of vaccination. All receptors derive from a man aged 50 or older who received an inactivated influenza vaccine.

This clonotype has at least ten counts. The rearrangement joins TRBV2 to TRBJ2-3; D gene uncertain. Trimming stripped 1 base from V and 2 bases from J, with 7 bases between. The CDR3 extends over 14 amino acids. Germline loops: CDR1 SNHLY, CDR2 FYNNEI. CDR3 in DNA: TGTGCCAGCAGTGAAGGACCGAACACAGATACGCAGTATTTT. Amino acids: CASSEGPNTDTQYF. Full variable domain (outside the CDR3, taken from reference TRBV2 and TRBJ2-3): EPEVTQTPSHQVTQMGQEVILRCVPISNHLYFYWYRQILGQKVEFLVSFYNNEISEKSEIFDDQFSVERPDGSNFTLKIRSTKLEDSAMYFCASSEGPNTDTQYFGPGTRLTVL.

This clonotype was counted many times. The gene calls are TRBV2 and TRBJ2-7; D perhaps matches TRBD1 (6 bases). The length of the CDR3 is 14 residues. Trimming took off 3 bases at V and 3 bases at J, with 12 bases between the two ends. Per the germline V gene, CDR1 is SNHLY and CDR2 is FYNNEI. In nucleotides, the CDR3 is TGTGCCAGCAGTGATGGCAGGGGCCTCTACGAGCAGTACTTC. It codes for CASSDGRGLYEQYF.

This chain joins TRBV20-1 and TRBJ2-5; the D is unclear. Trimming left V 6 bases short and J 5 bases short, with 13 bases between. The CDR3 covers 12 residues. CDR1 is DFQATT, CDR2 SNEGSKA, per germline (reference sequence). The CDR3 nucleotides read TGCAGTGCGAGGCCGGCTTTGGAGACCCAGTACTTC. Amino acids: CSARPALETQYF.

A few counts support this clonotype. J is TRBJ1-5 and V is TRBV5-5; possibly TRBD1 for D (5 bases). Germline-derived CDR1 and CDR2 are SGHKS and YYEKEE (reference sequence). CDR3 length equals 12 residues. V gave up 4 bases and J gave up 11 bases, with 13 bases separating them. CDR3 in amino acids: CASSPSGGAQHF. CDR3 in DNA: TGTGCCAGCAGCCCCTCTGGGGGAGCCCAGCATTTT.

This chain uses TRBV3-1 with TRBJ2-6; D is tentatively TRBD1 or TRBD2 (5 bases each). There are 16 residues in the CDR3. CDR1 is LGHDT, CDR2 YNNKEL, per germline (reference sequence). Trimming shortened V by 0 bases and J by 3 bases, and 9 bases separated the two germline ends. The CDR3 DNA reads TGTGCCAGCAGCCAAGATTGGGGGTATGGGGCCAACGTCCTGACTTTC. It translates to CASSQDWGYGANVLTF. Based on the CDR3 plus reference TRBV3-1 and TRBJ2-6, the full variable domain is DTAVSQTPKYLVTQMGNDKSIKCEQNLGHDTMYWYKQDSKKFLKIMFSYNNKELIINETVPNRFSPKSPDKAHLNLHINSLELGDSAVYFCASSQDWGYGANVLTFGAGSRLTVL.

The genes are TRBV7-9 and TRBJ2-7; TRBD2 matches 9 bases. There are 14 residues in the CDR3. V lost 5 bases to trimming and J lost 1 base; unmatched junction nucleotides: 3. The germline CDR1 and CDR2 sequences are SEHNR and FQNEAQ (reference sequence). For the CDR3, the DNA is TGTGCCAGCAGCGGGACTAGCAGTTCCTACGAGCAGTACTTC. This sequence encodes CASSGTSSSYEQYF.

The chain combines TRBV10-3 with TRBJ1-1; TRBD1 matches 10 bases. V dropped 1 base and J dropped 5; count of bases not matched to a gene: 4. There are 15 residues in the CDR3. CDR1 ENHRY and CDR2 SYGVKD come from the germline V gene. The CDR3 coding sequence is TGTGCCATCAGTGAGTTGGGGACAGGGGTAACTGAAGCTTTCTTT. It codes for CAISELGTGVTEAFF.

This chain uses TRBV4-3 with TRBJ2-7; D may be TRBD2 (5 bases). The V end was cut by 3 bases, the J end by 5 bases, with 14 bases between. This CDR3 has 14 amino acids. Germline CDR1 is LGHNA and CDR2 is YSLEER. CDR3 nucleotide sequence: TGCGCCAGCAGCCATTTACTATGGCGGGACGAGCAGTACTTC. It specifies CASSHLLWRDEQYF.

The rearrangement uses TRBV6-5 and TRBJ2-5, with 14 bases identical to TRBD2. The CDR3 is made up of 18 amino acids. The germline V gene encodes CDR1 MNHEY and CDR2 SVGAGI. V shed 1 base, J shed 2 bases, and the junction held 6 bases outside the gene matches. CDR3: CASSYWTSGGTTQETQYF. The CDR3 DNA follows: TGTGCCAGCAGTTACTGGACTAGCGGGGGGACCACTCAAGAGACCCAGTACTTC.

The rearrangement links TRBV10-3 to TRBJ2-3, with 8 bases aligning to TRBD2. Germline V gene sequence: CDR1 ENHRY, CDR2 SYGVKD. The V segment lost 2 bases and the J segment 2 bases; nucleotides outside the gene matches: 12. The CDR3 totals 18 residues. CDR3 sequence reads: CAISETRGLARITDTQYF. CDR3 coding DNA: TGTGCCATCAGTGAGACTCGAGGACTAGCACGTATCACAGATACGCAGTATTTT.

The V and J genes are TRBV6-1 and TRBJ2-2, with D possibly TRBD2 on 6 matching bases. There are 13 residues in the CDR3. Per the germline V gene, CDR1 is MNHNS and CDR2 is SASEGT. Trimming pared 5 bases from V and 6 bases from J, leaving 10 bases between. The chain's CDR3 is CASSQTSPGELFF. The CDR3 region has the DNA TGTGCCAGCAGTCAGACTAGTCCCGGGGAGCTGTTTTTT.

The V and J genes are TRBV7-6 and TRBJ2-1, with TRBD2 as a possible D gene (5 bases). The CDR3 length is 15 residues. The V gene's germline CDR1 is SGHVS and CDR2 FNYEAQ. V was clipped by 6 bases and J by 0 bases, with 12 bases between them. The CDR3 region has the DNA TGTGCCAGCAGTGTAGCGTCGAGCTCCTACAATGAGCAGTTCTTC. Encoded protein: CASSVASSSYNEQFF.

This clonotype came up a few times. The chain uses TRBV5-1 and TRBJ2-5, with D uncertain. This CDR3 comprises 15 residues. CDR1 is SGHRS and CDR2 is YFSETQ in the germline V gene. V lost 0 bases and J 0 bases, leaving 9 bases between the germline ends. CDR3 nucleotide sequence: TGCGCCAGCAGCTTGGAGGGTTATCACCAAGAGACCCAGTACTTC. As protein: CASSLEGYHQETQYF.

The rearrangement joins TRBV7-2 to TRBJ2-7; D is ambiguous. CDR3 length: 15 residues. Trimming cost V 3 bases and J 2 bases, with 14 bases left between them. CDR1 is SGHTA, CDR2 FQGNSA, per germline. This CDR3 reads CASSFYSWSAYEQYF. Here the CDR3 DNA reads TGTGCCAGCAGCTTTTATTCTTGGTCTGCCTACGAGCAGTACTTC.

The J gene is TRBJ2-5, the V gene TRBV11-2; TRBD1 is a possible D gene (5 bases). The germline gives CDR1 SGHAT, CDR2 FQNNGV. V lost 2 bases, J lost 5 bases, and 15 bases lay in between. This CDR3 region has 15 residues. The CDR3 reads CASSLRSAGLETQYF. CDR3 sequence (DNA): TGTGCCAGCAGCTTACGGTCGGCAGGGCTGGAGACCCAGTACTTC.

This clonotype occurred a few times. The V gene is TRBV24-1, the J gene TRBJ2-3; D gene unclear. Germline-derived CDR1 and CDR2 are KGHDR and SFDVKD. V lost 6 bases and J lost 2, with 8 bases in between. This CDR3 is built from 13 residues. CDR3 in amino acids: CATSNDPTDTQYF. Written as DNA, the CDR3 is TGTGCCACCAGTAACGACCCCACAGATACGCAGTATTTT.

The chain links TRBV5-1 to TRBJ2-1; a possible D gene is TRBD1 (6 bases). This CDR3 has 14 residues. Germline V CDR1 and CDR2: SGHRS, YFSETQ. Trimming left V 0 bases short and J 14 bases short, with 18 bases between. This chain's CDR3 is CASSLAITGQGEFF. The CDR3 coding sequence is TGCGCCAGCAGCTTGGCCATAACAGGGCAGGGAGAGTTCTTC. Complete variable domain (other parts from reference TRBV5-1 and TRBJ2-1): KAGVTQTPRYLIKTRGQQVTLSCSPISGHRSVSWYQQTPGQGLQFLFEYFSETQRNKGNFPGRFSGRQFSNSRSEMNVSTLELGDSALYLCASSLAITGQGEFFGPGTRLTVL.